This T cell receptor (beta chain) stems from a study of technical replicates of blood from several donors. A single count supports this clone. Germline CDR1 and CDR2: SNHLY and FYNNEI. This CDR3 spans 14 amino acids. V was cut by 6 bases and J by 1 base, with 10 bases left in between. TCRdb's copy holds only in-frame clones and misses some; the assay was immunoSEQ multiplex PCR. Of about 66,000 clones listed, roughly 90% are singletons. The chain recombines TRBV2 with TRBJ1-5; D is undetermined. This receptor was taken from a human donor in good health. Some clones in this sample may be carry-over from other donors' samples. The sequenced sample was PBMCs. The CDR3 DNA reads TGTGCCAGCAGCGACAAAACCAGCAATCAGCCCCAGCATTTT. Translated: CASSDKTSNQPQHF.